These T cell receptor beta chains were read from a single sample in a study of T cells in Graves' hyperthyroidism and ophthalmopathy. MiXCR was run by TCRdb on the multiplex PCR reads, yielding one entry per CDR3 protein. Of about 380,000 distinct CDR3 sequences listed, approximately 17% were seen once; the top ten hold 40% to 45%. Material for sequencing was blood. The source is a man younger than 35 with Graves' ophthalmopathy. The CDR3 runs from the conserved cysteine through the conserved F or W. D genes are given only for firm matches. Clone size is shown for a subset of rows, as once, few, many or a class of expanded clone.

>-|-|14|TRBJ2-2|TRBV9
CASSVAGGIWELFF
TGTGCCAGCAGCGTAGCTGGGGGGATATGGGAGCTGTTTTTT
>-|-|13|TRBJ1-1|TRBV10-1
CASSEASNTEAFF
TGCGCCAGCAGTGAAGCCAGCAACACTGAAGCTTTCTTT
>few|TRBD1|15|TRBJ1-5|TRBV7-6
CASSLTGLGNQPQHF
TGTGCCAGCAGCCTGACAGGGCTCGGGAATCAGCCCCAGCATTTT
>many|-|14|TRBJ2-2|TRBV14
CASSQVRNTGELFF
TGTGCCAGCAGCCAAGTGAGGAACACCGGGGAGCTGTTTTTT
>many|-|16|TRBJ1-2|TRBV7-8
CASSLLRGRAVYGYTF
TGTGCCAGCAGCTTACTTCGGGGCAGGGCCGTCTATGGCTACACCTTC
>-|-|14|TRBJ2-7|TRBV5-1
CASSLVAGANEQYF
TGCGCCAGCAGCTTGGTCGCGGGGGCGAACGAGCAGTACTTC
>many|-|12|TRBJ1-2|TRBV3-1
CASSQEIYGYTF
TGTGCCAGCAGCCAGGAGATCTATGGCTACACCTTC
>-|-|14|TRBJ2-7|TRBV10-2
CASSDSGNSYEQYF
TGCGCCAGCAGTGATTCAGGTAACTCCTACGAGCAGTACTTC
>many|TRBD2|14|TRBJ2-7|TRBV28
CASTNSGASYEQYF
TGTGCCAGCACCAATAGCGGGGCCTCCTACGAGCAGTACTTC
>many|-|13|TRBJ1-2|TRBV28
CASRETVPLGYTF
TGTGCCAGCAGGGAGACAGTGCCCCTTGGCTACACCTTC
>-|TRBD1|15|TRBJ2-1|TRBV20-1
CSATGTGGRNNEQFF
TGCAGTGCAACGGGGACAGGGGGACGAAACAATGAGCAGTTCTTC
>many|TRBD1|16|TRBJ1-3|TRBV28
CASRSTGTGDGNTIYF
TGTGCCAGCAGATCCACCGGGACAGGGGACGGAAACACCATATATTTT
>few|TRBD2|20|TRBJ2-3|TRBV5-1
CASSLGRLAGERWPPDTQYF
TGCGCCAGCAGCTTGGGTCGTCTAGCGGGGGAAAGATGGCCCCCAGATACGCAGTATTTT
>-|TRBD2|16|TRBJ2-2|TRBV11-1
CASSLAGGQNTGELFF
TGTGCCAGCAGCCTAGCGGGGGGCCAGAACACCGGGGAGCTGTTTTTT
>-|TRBD1|14|TRBJ2-1|TRBV12-3/TRBV12-4
CASSSDRVNNEQFF
TGTGCCAGCAGTTCGGACAGGGTTAACAATGAGCAGTTCTTC
>many|-|14|TRBJ2-1|TRBV20-1
CSASQSSSYNEQFF
TGCAGTGCTAGTCAGTCAAGCTCCTACAATGAGCAGTTCTTC